This T cell receptor (beta chain) was sequenced in a study of shared clonotypes between healthy human individuals. This clone appeared once. TCRdb's table, derived via immunoSEQ multiplex PCR, lists solely in-frame clones and lacks some. The sample records roughly 2,300,000 clones, approximately 90% being singletons. Germline CDR1 reads SGHTA; CDR2 reads FQGTGA. The CDR3 length is 14 residues. V was pared by 5 bases and J by 3 bases, with 14 bases between. Sequences were obtained from naive CD4+ T cells from PBMCs. The subset is: CD45RA+ positively selected. This clonotype was obtained from a man aged 18 to 29 in good health. Some clones in this sample may be carry-over from other donors' samples. The gene calls are TRBV7-3 and TRBJ2-7, with a weak D call TRBD2 (7 bases). The CDR3 nucleotides read TGTGCCAGCAGCCCCCAGGGAGGGGGCTACGAGCAGTACTTC. Its translation: CASSPQGGGYEQYF.